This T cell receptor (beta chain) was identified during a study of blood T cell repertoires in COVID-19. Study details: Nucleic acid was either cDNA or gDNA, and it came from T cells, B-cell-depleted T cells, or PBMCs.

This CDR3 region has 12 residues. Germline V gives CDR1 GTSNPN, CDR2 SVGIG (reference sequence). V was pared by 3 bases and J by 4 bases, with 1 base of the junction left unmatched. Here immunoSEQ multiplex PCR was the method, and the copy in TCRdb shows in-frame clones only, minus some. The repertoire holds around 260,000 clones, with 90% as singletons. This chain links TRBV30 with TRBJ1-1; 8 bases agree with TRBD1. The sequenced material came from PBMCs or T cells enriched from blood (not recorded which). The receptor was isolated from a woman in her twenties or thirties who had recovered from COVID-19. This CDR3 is CAWRDRVTEAFF. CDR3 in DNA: TGTGCCTGGAGGGACAGGGTCACTGAAGCTTTCTTT.